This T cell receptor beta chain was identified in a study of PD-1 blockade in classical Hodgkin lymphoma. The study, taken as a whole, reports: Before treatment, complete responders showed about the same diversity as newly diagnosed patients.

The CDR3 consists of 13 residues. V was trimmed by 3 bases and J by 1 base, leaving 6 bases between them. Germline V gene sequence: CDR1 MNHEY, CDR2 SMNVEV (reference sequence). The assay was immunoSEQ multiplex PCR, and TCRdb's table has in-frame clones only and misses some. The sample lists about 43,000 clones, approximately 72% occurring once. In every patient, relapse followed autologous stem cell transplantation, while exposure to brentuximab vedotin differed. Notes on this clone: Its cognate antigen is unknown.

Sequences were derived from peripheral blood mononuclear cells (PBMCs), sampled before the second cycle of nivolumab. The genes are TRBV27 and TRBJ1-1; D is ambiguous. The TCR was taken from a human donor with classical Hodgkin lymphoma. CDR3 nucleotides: TGTGCCAGCAGTTTGGTAGAGAACACTGAAGCTTTCTTT. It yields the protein CASSLVENTEAFF.